These 28 T cell receptor beta chains came from one sample sequenced in a study of blood T cell repertoires in COVID-19. Profiled with immunoSEQ multiplex PCR; TCRdb holds only in-frame clones, not every one. This table holds some 77,000 clones, around 90% found once. The sequencing input was peripheral blood. Every receptor here comes from a woman older than 75 with active or convalescent COVID-19.

This rearrangement joins TRBV7-2 to TRBJ2-1; D uncertain. The CDR3 runs to 13 residues. The germline V gene has CDR1 SGHTA and CDR2 FQGNSA. V gave up 8 bases and J gave up 5 bases, with 13 bases separating them. CDR3 sequence: CASGNQRNNEQFF. The CDR3 region has the DNA TGTGCCAGCGGCAATCAGCGAAACAATGAGCAGTTCTTC.

The chain links TRBV6-1 to TRBJ1-5; D is perhaps TRBD1 (5 bases). This CDR3 comprises 15 residues. Germline assignment: CDR1 MNHNS and CDR2 SASEGT. Trimming removed 3 bases from V and 3 bases from J, with 12 bases in between. The CDR3 is CASSDTRVDNQPQHF. The DNA for the CDR3 is TGTGCCAGCAGTGACACCAGGGTAGACAATCAGCCCCAGCATTTT.

The gene calls are TRBV19 and TRBJ1-1; TRBD1 might be the D (5 bases). The germline V gene has CDR1 LNHDA and CDR2 SQIVND (reference sequence). Trimming took 7 bases from V and 4 from J, leaving 16 bases between them. This CDR3 spans 14 amino acids. CDR3 amino acids: CASTSRGGVTEAFF. In DNA form, the CDR3 reads TGTGCCAGTACCTCACGAGGAGGGGTCACTGAAGCTTTCTTT.

The V call is TRBV28, the J call TRBJ1-2, with D possibly matching TRBD1 (5 bases). CDR1 and CDR2 (germline): MDHEN, SYDVKM. The CDR3 runs 15 residues. V was clipped by 1 base and J by 2 bases, with 11 bases between them. This chain's CDR3 is CASSLLLGGNYGYTF. The CDR3, as DNA: TGTGCCAGCAGTTTATTGCTGGGGGGGAACTATGGCTACACCTTC.

The rearrangement links TRBV7-2 to TRBJ2-7; possibly TRBD2 for D (6 bases). The CDR3 contains 14 residues. Germline V CDR1 and CDR2: SGHTA, FQGNSA. V gave up 4 bases and J gave up 3 bases, with 13 bases separating them. The CDR3 nucleotides are TGTGCCAGCAGCTCCTTCGGGAGTTTCTACGAGCAGTACTTC. It specifies CASSSFGSFYEQYF.

The chain joins TRBV14 to TRBJ2-7, with D perhaps TRBD2 (6 bases). This CDR3 contains 17 residues. The germline V gene encodes CDR1 SGHDN and CDR2 FVKESK. V lost 2 bases and J 2 bases, leaving 19 bases between the germline ends. As DNA, the CDR3 is TGTGCCAGCAGCCAAATCGAGACGGGAGCTTGGACCTACGAGCAGTACTTC. As protein: CASSQIETGAWTYEQYF.

The chain has TRBV5-1 and TRBJ1-1, with TRBD1 as a possible D gene (6 bases). V was clipped by 3 bases and J by 2 bases, with 14 bases between them. Per germline, CDR1 SGHRS and CDR2 YFSETQ. The CDR3 runs 15 residues. In nucleotides, the CDR3 is TGCGCCAGCAGCTCCGACGGACAGCACAACACTGAAGCTTTCTTT. Its translation is CASSSDGQHNTEAFF.

The rearrangement uses TRBV28 and TRBJ2-1; a possible D gene is TRBD2 (6 bases). Deletions cut 6 bases from V and 4 bases from J, with 16 bases between. This CDR3 is 15 amino acids long. From germline, CDR1 is MDHEN and CDR2 SYDVKM. The CDR3 reads CASRSSGVWYNEQFF. As DNA, the CDR3 is TGTGCCAGCAGGTCCTCGGGAGTATGGTACAATGAGCAGTTCTTC.

The chain joins TRBV24-1 to TRBJ2-7; D not certain. The V and J ends lost 5 bases and 2 bases respectively, with 9 bases between them. Germline V gene lookup returns CDR1 KGHDR and CDR2 SFDVKD. CDR3 length equals 13 residues. CDR3: CATSGAPTYEQYF. The CDR3 DNA follows: TGTGCCACCAGTGGAGCGCCGACCTACGAGCAGTACTTC.

The V and J genes are TRBV29-1 and TRBJ2-7; 7 bases match TRBD2. The CDR3 has 16 amino acids. Germline CDR1 SQVTM, CDR2 ANQGSEA. The V segment lost 8 bases and the J segment 5 bases; nucleotides outside the gene matches: 21. DNA of the CDR3: TGCAGCCCCCACTGGGGAGGGAAACATACCTACGACGAGCAGTACTTC. Its translation is CSPHWGGKHTYDEQYF.

V usage is TRBV5-4 and J usage is TRBJ1-1, with 7 bases lining up with TRBD1. The CDR3 totals 15 residues. With 5 bases clipped from V and 2 bases from J, the junction kept 9 bases outside the gene matches. In germline, CDR1 is SGHNT, CDR2 YYREEE (reference sequence). CDR3 sequence reads: CASSHPGQRNTEAFF. The CDR3 region has the DNA TGTGCCAGCAGTCATCCGGGACAGAGAAACACTGAAGCTTTCTTT.

The chain combines TRBV15 with TRBJ1-1; 7 bases line up with TRBD1. This CDR3 has 19 amino acids. The germline V gene has CDR1 LNHNV and CDR2 YYDKDF (reference sequence). V lost 1 base, J lost 10 bases, and 24 bases stayed unmatched. The CDR3 DNA sequence: TGTGCCACCAGCAGAGGATATAAGACCTTAGACAGGGTGGGTATTGGAGCTTTCTTT. Protein: CATSRGYKTLDRVGIGAFF.

The chain recombines TRBV5-1 with TRBJ2-7, with D possibly matching TRBD2 (5 bases). The V and J ends lost 0 bases and 7 bases respectively, with 20 bases between them. CDR3 size: 16 residues. Germline loops: CDR1 SGHRS, CDR2 YFSETQ. CDR3 DNA sequence: TGCGCCAGCAGCTTGGCCTTGAGCGGCAGGAGCTCAGAGCAGTACTTC. Translation: CASSLALSGRSSEQYF.

DNA for the CDR3: TGTGCCAGCAGTTCCGCGGGAGGGCCTGAGTTCTTC. Translated: CASSSAGGPEFF. The chain links TRBV27 to TRBJ2-1; 9 bases line up with TRBD2. V shed 4 bases, J shed 14 bases, and the junction held 6 bases outside the gene matches. The CDR3 contains 12 residues. The germline CDR1 and CDR2 sequences are MNHEY and SMNVEV (reference sequence).

The rearrangement uses TRBV28 and TRBJ2-7; 11 nucleotides agree with TRBD2. Germline assignment: CDR1 MDHEN and CDR2 SYDVKM. The CDR3 sequence is 15 residues long. V lost 5 bases and J lost 2; bases outside the gene matches: 5. As DNA, the CDR3 is TGTGCCAGCAGTCCCCTAGCGGGAGGAACCTACGAGCAGTACTTC. Translated: CASSPLAGGTYEQYF.

This chain joins TRBV10-3 and TRBJ2-5; D gene uncertain. V was cut by 10 bases and J by 5 bases, with 11 bases left in between. The CDR3 totals 11 residues. Per the germline V gene, CDR1 is ENHRY and CDR2 is SYGVKD. The CDR3, as DNA: TGTGCCACCGGAGTTGGGGAGACCCAGTACTTC. This codes for CATGVGETQYF.

This sequence joins TRBV5-1 and TRBJ2-7; a weak D match, TRBD2 (6 bases). CDR1 is SGHRS, CDR2 YFSETQ, per germline. The CDR3 consists of 13 residues. V dropped 0 bases and J dropped 6 bases, with 10 bases sitting between them. The CDR3 nucleotides are TGCGCCAGCAGCTTGGCCGGGGGTATCGAGCAGTACTTC. Translating gives CASSLAGGIEQYF.

This chain uses TRBV5-5 with TRBJ2-3, with 9 bases fitting TRBD2. The CDR3 runs 17 residues. Per the germline V gene, CDR1 is SGHKS and CDR2 is YYEKEE (reference sequence). Trimming removed 4 bases from V and 4 bases from J; junction bases left unmatched: 13. The CDR3 sequence is CASSGLWGLALSDTQYF. The CDR3 DNA reads as TGTGCCAGCAGCGGGCTTTGGGGACTAGCATTATCAGATACGCAGTATTTT.

V and J are TRBV28 and TRBJ2-3; 7 positions agree with TRBD1. CDR3 length: 16 residues. Trimming took 8 bases from V and 1 from J; bases not matched to a gene: 12. Per the germline V gene, CDR1 is MDHEN and CDR2 is SYDVKM. CDR3 DNA sequence: TGTGCCAGCCTTAACCTAAGGGGGCCAGGCACAGATACGCAGTATTTT. It codes for CASLNLRGPGTDTQYF.

The chain uses TRBV4-2 and TRBJ1-4; TRBD1 agrees at 10 bases. This CDR3 region has 17 residues. Trimming at V came to 4 bases and at J to 8 bases, leaving 13 bases not matched to a gene. CDR1 and CDR2 (germline): LGHNA, YNFKEQ. The DNA for the CDR3 is TGTGCCAGCAGCCCCCGTCCCGGGACAGGGGCAGGGGAAAAACTGTTTTTT. It is translated as CASSPRPGTGAGEKLFF.

The chain links TRBV5-1 to TRBJ2-5; 8 nucleotides align to TRBD2. Trimming took 4 bases from V and 4 from J; bases not matched to a gene: 18. This CDR3 spans 18 amino acids. CDR1 SGHRS and CDR2 YFSETQ come from the germline V gene. This CDR3 is CASSKGTSSLSFRETQYF. The CDR3 coding sequence is TGCGCCAGCAGCAAGGGGACTAGTAGTTTGTCGTTCCGAGAGACCCAGTACTTC.

V usage is TRBV11-2 and J usage is TRBJ2-7, with unresolved D. V was pared by 3 bases and J by 0 bases, with 6 bases between. CDR1 is SGHAT and CDR2 is FQNNGV in the germline V gene. This CDR3 region has 13 residues. CDR3 residues: CASSFSSSYEQYF. In DNA form, the CDR3 reads TGTGCCAGCAGCTTTTCTAGCTCCTACGAGCAGTACTTC. Full variable domain (remainder filled in from reference TRBV11-2 and TRBJ2-7): EAGVAQSPRYKIIEKRQSVAFWCNPISGHATLYWYQQILGQGPKLLIQFQNNGVVDDSQLPKDRFSAERLKGVDSTLKIQPAKLEDSAVYLCASSFSSSYEQYFGPGTRLTVT.

The chain uses TRBV7-9 and TRBJ1-3, with no clear D. V dropped 2 bases and J dropped 2 bases, with 13 bases sitting between them. The CDR3 totals 16 residues. Per germline, CDR1 SEHNR and CDR2 FQNEAQ (reference sequence). CDR3 protein: CASSLNHPGAGNTIYF. The CDR3 DNA follows: TGTGCCAGCAGCTTAAATCACCCGGGAGCTGGAAACACCATATATTTT.

CDR3 nucleotides: TGTGCCAGCAAGGTAGCCAGCGCCGGGACCCAGTACTTC. Translated: CASKVASAGTQYF. V usage is TRBV2 and J usage is TRBJ2-5; D ambiguous. Trimming shortened V by 7 bases and J by 7 bases, and 16 bases separated the two germline ends. The CDR3 totals 13 residues. The germline V gene encodes CDR1 SNHLY and CDR2 FYNNEI.

The chain combines TRBV24-1 with TRBJ1-5; D is undetermined. The V end was cut by 3 bases, the J end by 3 bases, with 14 bases between. Germline loops: CDR1 KGHDR, CDR2 SFDVKD. The CDR3 totals 16 residues. This CDR3 is CATSDPPWGDNQPQHF. The CDR3 nucleotides read TGTGCCACCAGTGATCCCCCGTGGGGAGACAATCAGCCCCAGCATTTT.

The gene calls are TRBV14 and TRBJ2-7; TRBD2 agrees at 11 bases. The ends lost 4 bases at V and 7 bases at J; junction bases unmatched: 6. Per germline, CDR1 SGHDN and CDR2 FVKESK. The CDR3 has 14 amino acids. The CDR3 loop reads CASSLLAGGQEQYF. Here the CDR3 DNA reads TGTGCCAGCAGCCTTTTAGCGGGAGGGCAGGAGCAGTACTTC. Looking up the rest from reference TRBV14 and TRBJ2-7 gives the full variable domain: EAGVTQFPSHSVIEKGQTVTLRCDPISGHDNLYWYRRVMGKEIKFLLHFVKESKQDESGMPNNRFLAERTGGTYSTLKVQPAELEDSGVYFCASSLLAGGQEQYFGPGTRLTVT.

The gene calls are TRBV28 and TRBJ1-6, with a tentative D call TRBD1 (5 bases). In germline, CDR1 is MDHEN, CDR2 SYDVKM. This CDR3 contains 16 residues. V lost 4 bases and J 7 bases, leaving 17 bases between the germline ends. CDR3 coding DNA: TGTGCCAGCAGTTCATGGGAGGGGCAAGGAAATTCACCCCTCCACTTT. Protein: CASSSWEGQGNSPLHF.

The chain combines TRBV18 with TRBJ1-4, with D unclear. The germline gives CDR1 KGHSH, CDR2 LQKENI. V was pared by 3 bases and J by 0 bases, with 8 bases between. This CDR3 comprises 15 residues. CDR3 protein: CASSPRVATNEKLFF. The DNA of the CDR3 is TGTGCCAGCTCACCGAGGGTGGCAACTAATGAAAAACTGTTTTTT.